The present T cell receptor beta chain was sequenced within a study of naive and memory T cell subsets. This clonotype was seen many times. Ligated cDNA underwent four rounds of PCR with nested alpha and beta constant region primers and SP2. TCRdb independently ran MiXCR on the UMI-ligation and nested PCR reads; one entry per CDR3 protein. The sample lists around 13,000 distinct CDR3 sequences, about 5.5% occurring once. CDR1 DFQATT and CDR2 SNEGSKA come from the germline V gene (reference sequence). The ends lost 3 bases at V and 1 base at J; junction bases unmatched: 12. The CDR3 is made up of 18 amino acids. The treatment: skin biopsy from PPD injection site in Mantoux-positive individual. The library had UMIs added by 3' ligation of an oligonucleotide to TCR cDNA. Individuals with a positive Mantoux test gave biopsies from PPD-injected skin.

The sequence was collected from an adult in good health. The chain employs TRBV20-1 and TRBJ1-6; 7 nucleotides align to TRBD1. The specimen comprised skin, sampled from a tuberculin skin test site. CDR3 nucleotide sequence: TGCAGTGCTAGGGACCTCTCGGAGGGGGCTTCCTATAATTCACCCCTCCACTTT. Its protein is CSARDLSEGASYNSPLHF.